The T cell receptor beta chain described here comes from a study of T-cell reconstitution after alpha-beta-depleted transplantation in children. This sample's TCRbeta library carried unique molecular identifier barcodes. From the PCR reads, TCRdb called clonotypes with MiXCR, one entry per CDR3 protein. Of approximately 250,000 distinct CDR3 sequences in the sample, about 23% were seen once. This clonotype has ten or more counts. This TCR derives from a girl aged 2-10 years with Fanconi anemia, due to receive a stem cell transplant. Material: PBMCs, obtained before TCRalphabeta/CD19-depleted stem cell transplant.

The CDR3, as DNA: TGCAGTGCTAGAGCTCAGACAGGGAGAGTGGTGGGAAACTATGGCTACACCTTC. It codes for CSARAQTGRVVGNYGYTF. V usage is TRBV20-1 and J usage is TRBJ1-2; 7 positions match TRBD1. The CDR3 contains 18 residues. The germline V gene has CDR1 DFQATT and CDR2 SNEGSKA (reference sequence). Trimming removed 1 base from V and 2 bases from J; junction bases left unmatched: 16.